These 16 T cell receptor beta chains originate from one sample sequenced in a study of blood T cells in healthy people across ages. Primed by a sample-barcoded 5' primer and a J-beta primer mix, a second PCR proceeded for roughly 6 to 12 cycles. MiXCR, run by TCRdb on the 5' RACE reads, gives a single entry per CDR3 protein. The top ten hold more than 20% of the sample, which has some 1.8 million distinct CDR3 sequences, about two fifths seen once. The source material was blood. These receptors all come from a human donor in good health.

V gene TRBV7-2 combines with J gene TRBJ1-1; 8 bases line up with TRBD1. Trimming cost V 5 bases and J 4 bases; bases outside gene matches: 6. Germline-derived CDR1 and CDR2 are SGHTA and FQGNSA. This CDR3 has 14 amino acids. CDR3 DNA: TGTGCCAGCAGCCTACAAACAGGGGGCACTGAAGCTTTCTTT. It translates to CASSLQTGGTEAFF.

This chain links TRBV4-2 with TRBJ2-3, with D unresolved. The CDR3 extends over 16 amino acids. Germline CDR1 LGHNA, CDR2 YNFKEQ. V was shortened by 0 bases and J by 4 bases, with 14 bases between the two germline ends. The CDR3 DNA is TGTGCCAGCAGCCAAGACCTTCTGGGGTTTGCAGATACGCAGTATTTT. Translated: CASSQDLLGFADTQYF.

This clonotype was counted between two and nine times. The CDR3 sequence is CASSYDRDTMNTEAFF. CDR3 sequence (DNA): TGTGCCAGCAGCTACGACAGGGATACTATGAACACTGAAGCTTTCTTT. The rearrangement joins TRBV6-2 or TRBV6-3 to TRBJ1-1; 7 bases map to TRBD1. CDR1 and CDR2 (germline): MNHEY, SVGEGT. The CDR3 is made up of 16 amino acids. Germline trimming cut 6 bases from V and 0 bases from J; bases unmatched to any gene: 10.

This clonotype occurred a few times. V and J are TRBV28 and TRBJ2-7; tentatively, D is TRBD2 (5 bases). The CDR3 consists of 13 residues. V lost 10 bases, J lost 0 bases, and 13 bases lay in between. Germline lookup yields CDR1 MDHEN and CDR2 SYDVKM. The CDR3 loop is CATTRTSSYEQYF. CDR3 nucleotides: TGTGCCACCACTAGGACGTCCTCCTACGAGCAGTACTTC.

This clonotype was seen ten or more times. The chain employs TRBV6-6 and TRBJ2-6; D is ambiguous. Between the trimmed V and J ends, which lost 4 bases and 3 bases, there was a span of 10 bases. This CDR3 is 15 amino acids long. Germline CDR1 is MNHNY and CDR2 is SVGAGI (reference sequence). CDR3 sequence: CASSFSLGGANVLTF. DNA of the CDR3: TGTGCCAGCAGTTTTTCCCTAGGTGGGGCCAACGTCCTGACTTTC.

The V call is TRBV20-1, the J call TRBJ2-1; D ambiguous. CDR1 DFQATT and CDR2 SNEGSKA come from the germline V gene (reference sequence). Trimming took 1 base from V and 7 from J, leaving 20 bases between them. The length of the CDR3 is 16 residues. In DNA, the CDR3 is TGCAGTGCTAGAGGGTGGGCTAGGCAGTATTTGAATGAGCAGTTCTTC. This encodes CSARGWARQYLNEQFF.

This clonotype was found once. The chain is built from TRBV11-2 and TRBJ2-3; 11 bases match TRBD2. CDR1 and CDR2 (germline): SGHAT, FQNNGV. CDR3 size: 16 residues. With V trimmed by 5 bases and J by 5 bases, 9 bases remained unmatched. In DNA form, the CDR3 reads TGTGCCAGCAGCCTCCGACTAGCGGGAACGGGAGATACGCAGTATTTT. Translating it yields CASSLRLAGTGDTQYF.

V and J are TRBV10-3 and TRBJ1-2; the D is unclear. CDR1 and CDR2 from the germline V gene are ENHRY and SYGVKD. This CDR3 spans 13 amino acids. With 4 bases removed from V and 4 bases from J, the gap between germline ends came to 10 bases. The CDR3 bases are TGTGCCATCAGTGCCGATGGTCCCTATGGCTACACCTTC. Amino acid sequence: CAISADGPYGYTF.

This clonotype was observed a few times. The CDR3 reads CSVEVGVGEAFF. CDR3 DNA sequence: TGCAGCGTTGAAGTGGGGGTGGGGGAAGCTTTCTTT. The genes are TRBV29-1 and TRBJ1-1; D perhaps matches TRBD1 (5 bases). The CDR3 runs to 12 residues. Deletions cut 1 base from V and 8 bases from J, with 11 bases between. Germline V gene lookup returns CDR1 SQVTM and CDR2 ANQGSEA.

This clonotype was seen a handful of times. The V call is TRBV11-2, the J call TRBJ2-1; the D gene is possibly TRBD2 (6 bases). V was trimmed by 5 bases and J by 8 bases, leaving 19 bases between them. Germline assignment: CDR1 SGHAT and CDR2 FQNNGV. The CDR3 loop spans 15 amino acids. The chain's CDR3 is CASSVLDGGKDEQFF. CDR3 bases: TGTGCCAGCAGCGTCCTAGATGGGGGGAAAGATGAGCAGTTCTTC.

This clonotype was found a few times. CDR3 coding DNA: TGTGCCACCCGGGACAGCCCAAGCACAGATACGCAGTATTTT. The encoded protein is CATRDSPSTDTQYF. The V gene is TRBV6-2 or TRBV6-3, the J gene TRBJ2-3; 7 bases map to TRBD1. V was pared by 10 bases and J by 0 bases, with 7 bases of the junction left unmatched. CDR3 length: 14 amino acids. CDR1 is MNHEY and CDR2 is SVGEGT in the germline V gene.

The chain has TRBV7-9 and TRBJ2-4; D might be TRBD1 (5 bases). Gene TRBJ2-5 matches the end of the DNA better, so the J call may be wrong. Per germline, CDR1 SEHNR and CDR2 FQNEAQ (reference sequence). The CDR3 consists of 12 residues. CDR3 sequence: CASTQGQETQYF. In DNA, the CDR3 is TGTGCCAGCACCCAGGGCCAAGAGACCCAGTACTTC.

This rearrangement joins TRBV4-2 to TRBJ2-5, with 7 bases aligning to TRBD2. The germline V gene has CDR1 LGHNA and CDR2 YNFKEQ. The CDR3 is 15 amino acids. The junction had 16 bases not matched to a gene; V was cut back by 4 bases and J by 11 bases. In nucleotides, the CDR3 is TGTGCCAGCAGCCTAGAGGTGAGCGGGGAGGGTGAGCAGTACTTC. Translating gives CASSLEVSGEGEQYF.

This chain connects TRBV20-1 to TRBJ2-3, with D unclear. With 0 bases removed from V and 4 bases from J, the gap between germline ends came to 11 bases. Germline V gives CDR1 DFQATT, CDR2 SNEGSKA (reference sequence). The CDR3 extends over 14 amino acids. CDR3 region: CSARDQIQADTQYF. In DNA, the CDR3 is TGCAGTGCTAGAGACCAGATACAAGCAGATACGCAGTATTTT.

The chain is built from TRBV5-1 and TRBJ2-5; D is possibly TRBD2 (7 bases). The last part of the DNA fits TRBJ2-7 better; the J call may be wrong. CDR3 size: 15 residues. Germline loops: CDR1 SGHRS, CDR2 YFSETQ. CDR3 bases: TGCGCCAGCCGACCGGGGGGCCGTTATTATTACGAGCAGTACTTC. This gives the protein CASRPGGRYYYEQYF.

Only a few counts were recorded for this clonotype. This chain links TRBV29-1 with TRBJ2-7; 8 bases map to TRBD1. The CDR3 is 13 amino acids. Germline CDR1 SQVTM, CDR2 ANQGSEA. J gave up 2 bases and V 6 bases, and 6 bases lay outside the gene matches. In DNA form, the CDR3 reads TGCAGCGTAAAGACAGGGGATGCCTACGAGCAGTACTTC. Translating it yields CSVKTGDAYEQYF.